This TCR beta chain emerged from a study of human T cells and chemical hapten exposure. Time point specified: patch test 1, 2 weeks after DPC sensitization. The treatment is: therapeutic diphenylcyclopropenone sensitization with weekly scalp DPC. This clonotype was detected many times. V was pared by 5 bases and J by 4 bases, with 14 bases between. This CDR3 region has 14 residues. Germline CDR1 and CDR2: ENHRY and SYGVKD. Via MiXCR, TCRdb re-called the RACE reads, giving one row per CDR3 protein. The data contain fewer than 400,000 distinct CDR3 sequences, roughly 6.9% of them seen just once; the ten biggest clones take up 8.4%.

The sequencing here drew on whole blood, taken in connection with sensitization to the hapten diphenylcyclopropenone (DPC). The chain employs TRBV10-3 and TRBJ1-2, with D maybe TRBD1 (6 bases). The clonotype comes from a woman between 18 and 30 years old with alopecia areata. Some clones in this sample may be carry-over from other donors' samples. CDR3 nucleotides: TGTGCCATCAGTAGACAGGATAACTTCTATGGCTACACCTTC. Its protein product is CAISRQDNFYGYTF.